This T cell receptor (beta chain) comes out of a study of T-cell reconstitution after alpha-beta-depleted transplantation in children. Germline assignment: CDR1 LNHDA and CDR2 SQIVND (reference sequence). The trim removed 5 bases at V and 9 bases at J, leaving 17 bases unmatched. The CDR3 runs to 18 residues. This clonotype has only a few counts. Unique molecular identifiers were incorporated into the prepared TCRbeta library. TCRdb recomputed calls from the PCR reads with MiXCR, one row per CDR3 protein. Seen here are roughly 200,000 distinct CDR3 sequences, about 14% observed once, and the top ten hold less than 15%.

The rearrangement uses TRBV19 and TRBJ2-1; 12 bases match TRBD2. The TCR comes from a human donor who donated a stem cell graft to a child with acute lymphoblastic leukemia. The sequencing used PBMCs from the stem cell graft donor, collected from the stem cell graft. The CDR3 DNA follows: TGTGCCAGTAGTCCAAGACTAGCGGGAGACCTCATTGGTATTGAGCAGTTCTTC. This encodes CASSPRLAGDLIGIEQFF.